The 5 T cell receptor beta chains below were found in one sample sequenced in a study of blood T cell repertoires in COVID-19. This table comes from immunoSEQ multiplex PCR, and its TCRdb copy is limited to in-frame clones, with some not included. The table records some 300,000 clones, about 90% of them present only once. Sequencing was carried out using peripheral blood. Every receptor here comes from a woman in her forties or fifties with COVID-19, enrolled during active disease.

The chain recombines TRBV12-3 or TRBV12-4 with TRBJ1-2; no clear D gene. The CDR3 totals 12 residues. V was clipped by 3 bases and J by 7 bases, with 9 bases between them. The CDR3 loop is CASSFLGSGYTF. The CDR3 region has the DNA TGTGCCAGCAGTTTTTTGGGGAGTGGCTACACCTTC.

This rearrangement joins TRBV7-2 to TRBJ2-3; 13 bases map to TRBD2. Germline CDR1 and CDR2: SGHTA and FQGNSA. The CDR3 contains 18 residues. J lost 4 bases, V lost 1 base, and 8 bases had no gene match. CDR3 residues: CASSLVSPGLAGADTQYF. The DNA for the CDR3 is TGTGCCAGCAGCTTAGTTTCCCCCGGACTAGCGGGAGCAGATACGCAGTATTTT.

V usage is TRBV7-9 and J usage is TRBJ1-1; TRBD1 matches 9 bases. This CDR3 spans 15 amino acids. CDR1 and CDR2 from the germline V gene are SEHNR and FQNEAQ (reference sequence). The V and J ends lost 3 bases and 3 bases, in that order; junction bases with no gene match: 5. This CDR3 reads CASSFDRDRDTEAFF. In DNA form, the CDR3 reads TGTGCCAGCAGCTTTGACCGGGACAGGGACACTGAAGCTTTCTTT.

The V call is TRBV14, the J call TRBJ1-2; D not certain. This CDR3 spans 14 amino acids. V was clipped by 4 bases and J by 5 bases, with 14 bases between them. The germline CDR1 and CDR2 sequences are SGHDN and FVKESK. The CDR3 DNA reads TGTGCCAGCAGCCCCCCTGAGGTCCGGTATGGCTACACCTTC. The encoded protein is CASSPPEVRYGYTF. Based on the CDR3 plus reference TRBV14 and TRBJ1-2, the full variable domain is EAGVTQFPSHSVIEKGQTVTLRCDPISGHDNLYWYRRVMGKEIKFLLHFVKESKQDESGMPNNRFLAERTGGTYSTLKVQPAELEDSGVYFCASSPPEVRYGYTFGSGTRLTVV.

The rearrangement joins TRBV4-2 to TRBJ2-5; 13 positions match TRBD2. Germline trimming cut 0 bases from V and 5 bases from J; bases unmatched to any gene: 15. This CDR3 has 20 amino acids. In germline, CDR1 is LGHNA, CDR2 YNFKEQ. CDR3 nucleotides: TGTGCCAGCAGCCAAGACACCGGGACTAGCGGGACGAATGAATGGGAGACCCAGTACTTC. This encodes CASSQDTGTSGTNEWETQYF.